Shown below are 23 T cell receptor beta chains from a single sample sequenced in a study of cytomegalovirus exposure and HLA in healthy donors. PCR primers comprised 60 Vbeta and 13 Jbeta primers. Data came from immunoSEQ multiplex PCR; TCRdb stores just in-frame clones and leaves some out. Among 120,000 to 150,000 clones listed, 78% were seen once. Source material: PBMCs. Receptors originate from a man in his forties or fifties in good health and CMV-seropositive.

This chain connects TRBV19 to TRBJ2-3; 8 nucleotides line up with TRBD2. The V segment lost 5 bases and the J segment 3 bases; nucleotides outside the gene matches: 13. Germline V gives CDR1 LNHDA, CDR2 SQIVND (reference sequence). The CDR3 is 17 residues long. This CDR3 reads CASSFGGSGMITDTQYF. The CDR3 nucleotides are TGTGCCAGTAGTTTCGGGGGTAGCGGGATGATAACAGATACGCAGTATTTT. The whole variable domain, filled in from reference TRBV19 and TRBJ2-3, reads DGGITQSPKYLFRKEGQNVTLSCEQNLNHDAMYWYRQDPGQGLRLIYYSQIVNDFQKGDIAEGYSVSREKKESFPLTVTSAQKNPTAFYLCASSFGGSGMITDTQYFGPGTRLTVL.

This clone was seen a few times. V and J are TRBV28 and TRBJ1-1, with D possibly TRBD1 on 5 matching bases. CDR3 size: 12 residues. Germline V gives CDR1 MDHEN, CDR2 SYDVKM. The germline V and J ends were trimmed by 6 bases and 3 bases, with 8 bases remaining between them. The CDR3 loop is CASRRQYTEAFF. DNA for the CDR3: TGTGCCAGCAGGAGACAGTACACTGAAGCTTTCTTT.

The chain joins TRBV29-1 to TRBJ2-5, with D perhaps matching TRBD2 (6 bases). CDR1 SQVTM and CDR2 ANQGSEA come from the germline V gene. There are 12 residues in the CDR3. V was shortened by 7 bases and J by 5 bases, with 14 bases between the two germline ends. The CDR3 region has the DNA TGCAGCGGACTAGTCGGGTCGGAGACCCAGTACTTC. Its protein is CSGLVGSETQYF.

The rearrangement links TRBV7-3 to TRBJ1-2; D might be TRBD1 (5 bases). Per germline, CDR1 SGHTA and CDR2 FQGTGA. The CDR3 length is 15 residues. V was pared by 1 base and J by 8 bases, with 17 bases between. The CDR3 region has the DNA TGTGCCAGCAGCTTAAAACCAGACAGTGTCTTCGGCTACACCTTC. Translation gives CASSLKPDSVFGYTF.

The V and J genes are TRBV19 and TRBJ1-4, with 7 bases that match TRBD1. The CDR3 has 16 residues. The V gene end was trimmed by 3 bases and the J gene end by 3 bases; junction bases not matched to a gene: 7. Germline loops: CDR1 LNHDA, CDR2 SQIVND (reference sequence). The DNA of the CDR3 is TGTGCCAGTAGTATGGCAGGGGGACAAGCTAATGAAAAACTGTTTTTT. Residues: CASSMAGGQANEKLFF.

This clone was found a few times. The V gene is TRBV11-1, the J gene TRBJ2-7, with unresolved D. This CDR3 is built from 12 residues. Trimming stripped 1 base from V and 5 bases from J, with 6 bases between. Germline lookup yields CDR1 SGHAT and CDR2 FQDESV (reference sequence). This chain's CDR3 is CASSLERNEQYF. The CDR3 nucleotides read TGTGCCAGCAGCTTAGAGCGCAACGAGCAGTACTTC.

The chain joins TRBV6-5 to TRBJ1-1; 7 bases match TRBD1. V lost 11 bases, J lost 1 base, and 7 bases stayed unmatched. Germline V gene sequence: CDR1 MNHEY, CDR2 SVGAGI. This CDR3 region has 13 residues. The CDR3 region is CAVQGHGNTEAFF. CDR3 sequence (DNA): TGTGCCGTACAGGGGCACGGGAACACTGAAGCTTTCTTT.

The V gene is TRBV11-2, the J gene TRBJ2-7; 9 nucleotides align to TRBD2. V was clipped by 5 bases and J by 2 bases; unmatched bases: 10. Germline CDR1 is SGHAT and CDR2 is FQNNGV. The CDR3 length is 16 residues. In DNA, the CDR3 is TGTGCCAGCAGCCCGAGGGCGGGAGGGGAAACCTACGAGCAGTACTTC. Amino acid sequence: CASSPRAGGETYEQYF.

V gene TRBV28 combines with J gene TRBJ1-4; D remains ambiguous. This CDR3 comprises 14 residues. Germline CDR1 and CDR2: MDHEN and SYDVKM. V lost 3 bases to trimming and J lost 4 bases, with 9 bases between them. Here the CDR3 reads CASSLRALNEKLFF. For the CDR3, the DNA is TGTGCCAGCAGTTTGCGCGCCCTTAATGAAAAACTGTTTTTT.

CDR3 DNA: TGTGCCGCTTATCGTGGGGGCAGTGGTGGGACTGAAGCTTTCTTT. Encoded protein: CAAYRGGSGGTEAFF. The V and J genes are TRBV6-1 and TRBJ1-1, with D possibly being TRBD1 (6 bases). The V gene's germline CDR1 is MNHNS and CDR2 SASEGT. The CDR3 is 15 residues long. Trimming took 11 bases from V and 5 from J, leaving 24 bases between them.

The chain employs TRBV5-1 and TRBJ2-7, with TRBD1 as a possible D gene (5 bases). Germline CDR1 reads SGHRS; CDR2 reads YFSETQ. V lost 2 bases to trimming and J lost 5 bases, with 11 bases between them. The CDR3 consists of 13 residues. The CDR3 reads CASSLIQGNEQYF. For the CDR3, the DNA is TGCGCCAGCAGCTTAATCCAGGGAAACGAGCAGTACTTC.

The chain recombines TRBV5-4 with TRBJ2-5; 10 positions agree with TRBD2. Trimming cost V 4 bases and J 1 base; bases outside gene matches: 4. The CDR3 extends over 15 amino acids. Germline CDR1 SGHNT, CDR2 YYREEE (reference sequence). CDR3 nucleotide sequence: TGTGCCAGCAGCACCCGACTAGCGGGCCAAGAGACCCAGTACTTC. It translates to CASSTRLAGQETQYF.

This clone was counted once. The chain carries TRBV29-1 and TRBJ2-7; D gene uncertain. This CDR3 is 13 amino acids long. Germline CDR1 SQVTM, CDR2 ANQGSEA. V dropped 1 base and J dropped 2 bases, with 9 bases sitting between them. The CDR3 is CSVEGLVPYEQYF. Written as DNA, the CDR3 is TGCAGCGTTGAAGGCTTAGTCCCCTACGAGCAGTACTTC.

V and J are TRBV28 and TRBJ2-7, with a tentative D call TRBD2 (6 bases). Trimming cost V 3 bases and J 2 bases, with 14 bases left between them. Germline loops: CDR1 MDHEN, CDR2 SYDVKM. This CDR3 contains 15 residues. The CDR3: CASSFNVLAAYEQYF. The CDR3 nucleotides read TGTGCCAGCAGTTTTAACGTGTTAGCGGCCTACGAGCAGTACTTC.

CDR3 nucleotides: TGTGCCAGCTCACCACGAAGGACGGGGGACACTGAAGCTTTCTTT. Its protein is CASSPRRTGDTEAFF. The chain carries TRBV18 and TRBJ1-1; D is perhaps TRBD1 (5 bases). Per the germline V gene, CDR1 is KGHSH and CDR2 is LQKENI. The CDR3 contains 15 residues. Trimming cost V 1 base and J 3 bases, with 12 bases left between them.

The chain employs TRBV7-2 and TRBJ2-3; 10 bases map to TRBD2. V was pared by 3 bases and J by 4 bases, with 10 bases of the junction left unmatched. CDR3 length: 17 amino acids. Germline V CDR1 and CDR2: SGHTA, FQGNSA. The CDR3 DNA reads as TGTGCCAGCAGCTTCCTGCCCGCTAGCGGGAGAGCAGATACGCAGTATTTT. Amino acid sequence: CASSFLPASGRADTQYF.

The CDR3 reads CASSTTGGQETQYF. The DNA of the CDR3 is TGTGCCAGCAGCACGACAGGGGGGCAAGAGACCCAGTACTTC. V gene TRBV5-5 combines with J gene TRBJ2-5, with 9 positions matching TRBD1. The CDR3 has 14 amino acids. Germline V CDR1 and CDR2: SGHKS, YYEKEE (reference sequence). J gave up 2 bases and V 4 bases, and 3 bases lay outside the gene matches.

The chain combines TRBV27 with TRBJ2-7; 10 bases match TRBD1. CDR1 is MNHEY and CDR2 is SMNVEV in the germline V gene (reference sequence). V shed 8 bases and J 4 bases; nucleotides not matched to a gene: 11. The CDR3 consists of 15 residues. The CDR3 coding sequence is TGTGCCAGCCAGACCCGGGACAGGGGTGGGTACGAGCAGTACTTC. It encodes CASQTRDRGGYEQYF.

This clone was observed a handful of times. The V call is TRBV7-9, the J call TRBJ2-5; TRBD2 matches 8 bases. The germline CDR1 and CDR2 sequences are SEHNR and FQNEAQ (reference sequence). This CDR3 contains 13 residues. The ends lost 1 base at V and 12 bases at J; junction bases unmatched: 7. CDR3 sequence: CASSLGLSGGEYF. The DNA for the CDR3 is TGTGCCAGCAGCTTAGGGTTGTCGGGAGGGGAGTACTTC.

CDR3: CASSLRLGVVDEQYF. CDR3 sequence (DNA): TGTGCCAGCAGCTTACGTTTGGGAGTTGTTGACGAGCAGTACTTC. The V and J genes are TRBV5-5 and TRBJ2-7; tentative D call: TRBD2 (5 bases). The CDR3 is 15 residues long. Deletions cut 2 bases from V and 5 bases from J, with 17 bases between. Germline values: CDR1 SGHKS, CDR2 YYEKEE (reference sequence).

V is TRBV5-1 and J is TRBJ2-7; 10 bases align to TRBD1. V lost 3 bases, J lost 2 bases, and 5 bases stayed unmatched. Germline V gene lookup returns CDR1 SGHRS and CDR2 YFSETQ. This CDR3 region has 15 residues. The DNA for the CDR3 is TGCGCCAGCAGCTACCGGGACAGGGGTCCCTACGAGCAGTACTTC. Its translation is CASSYRDRGPYEQYF.

The chain links TRBV19 to TRBJ1-5, with 9 positions matching TRBD1. The CDR3 consists of 15 residues. With 7 bases clipped from V and 0 bases from J, the junction kept 4 bases outside the gene matches. Germline CDR1 is LNHDA and CDR2 is SQIVND (reference sequence). CDR3 amino acids: CASTGDRVSNQPQHF. Here the CDR3 DNA reads TGTGCCAGTACAGGGGACAGGGTTAGCAATCAGCCCCAGCATTTT.

This clone was found once. This sequence joins TRBV10-3 and TRBJ2-1; 11 bases match TRBD2. This CDR3 contains 15 residues. Germline CDR1 is ENHRY and CDR2 is SYGVKD. The trim removed 4 bases at V and 4 bases at J, leaving 3 bases unmatched. CDR3 protein: CAISGGTSGYNEQFF. The DNA of the CDR3 is TGTGCCATCAGTGGTGGGACTAGCGGATACAATGAGCAGTTCTTC.